The T cell receptor (beta chain) under discussion was sequenced for a study of T-cell reconstitution after alpha-beta-depleted transplantation in children. The CDR3 length is 13 residues. Germline loops: CDR1 GTSNPN, CDR2 SVGIG (reference sequence). The J segment lost 5 bases and the V segment lost 3 bases, leaving 6 bases of the junction unmatched. This clonotype occurred a few times. Unique molecular identifiers were incorporated into the prepared TCRbeta library. TCRdb itself ran the PCR reads through MiXCR, one entry per CDR3 protein. The sample records approximately 520,000 distinct CDR3 sequences, around a third being singletons.

This receptor was taken from a human donor who donated a stem cell graft to a child with aplastic anemia. The sequencing used PBMCs from the stem cell graft donor, collected from the stem cell graft. The chain uses TRBV30 and TRBJ2-7; TRBD1 matches at 8 bases. CDR3 amino acids: CAWSWDRSDEQYF. CDR3 nucleotides: TGTGCCTGGAGCTGGGACAGGTCGGACGAGCAGTACTTC. Full variable domain (missing parts from reference TRBV30 and TRBJ2-7): SQTIHQWPATLVQPVGSPLSLECTVEGTSNPNLYWYRQAAGRGLQLLFYSVGIGQISSEVPQNLSASRPQDRQFILSSKKLLLSDSGFYLCAWSWDRSDEQYFGPGTRLTVT.